The rows below give T cell receptor beta chains drawn from one sample of a study of beta chain features in type 1 diabetes. The method was immunoSEQ multiplex PCR; TCRdb's version includes in-frame clones alone and lacks a portion of them. The sample has roughly 150,000 clones, roughly 10% seen once. The sequencing sample was made of central memory CD4+ T cells from blood. The receptor set was obtained from a man in his late teens or twenties in good health. Both conserved end residues are part of each CDR3. Each record gives: J gene, V gene, CDR3 protein.

j_call: TRBJ1-6; v_call: TRBV9; cdr3_aa: CASSPIYNSPLHF
j_call: TRBJ1-6; v_call: TRBV30; cdr3_aa: CAWSRLSYNSPLHF
j_call: TRBJ1-5; v_call: TRBV27; cdr3_aa: CASSLGRGTQPQHF
j_call: TRBJ1-1; v_call: TRBV7-9; cdr3_aa: CASSRRQNTEAFF
j_call: TRBJ2-7; v_call: TRBV6-6; cdr3_aa: CASSPRTANYEQYF
j_call: TRBJ2-2; v_call: TRBV7-9; cdr3_aa: CASSPVRADTGELFF
j_call: TRBJ1-2; v_call: TRBV18; cdr3_aa: CASSPGNADGYTF
j_call: TRBJ2-1; v_call: TRBV7-3; cdr3_aa: CASSSGSTSNEQFF
j_call: TRBJ2-2; v_call: TRBV4-1; cdr3_aa: CASSQEIGELFF
j_call: TRBJ1-2; v_call: TRBV6-5; cdr3_aa: CASSSTGSPRGYGYTF
j_call: TRBJ2-5; v_call: TRBV9; cdr3_aa: CASSSWETQYF
j_call: TRBJ1-2; v_call: TRBV4-2; cdr3_aa: CASSRGTGGRNYGYTF
j_call: TRBJ1-3; v_call: TRBV29-1; cdr3_aa: CSVSGTVTSGNTIYF
j_call: TRBJ1-1; v_call: TRBV29-1; cdr3_aa: CSGLDTEAFF
j_call: TRBJ2-3; v_call: TRBV5-6; cdr3_aa: CASSRSGRRGSTDTQYF
j_call: TRBJ1-4; v_call: TRBV29-1; cdr3_aa: CSAGQGGTNEKLFF
j_call: TRBJ1-1; v_call: TRBV2; cdr3_aa: CASTAGVGAEAFF
j_call: TRBJ2-4; v_call: TRBV15; cdr3_aa: CATSREGGNIQYF
j_call: TRBJ1-2; v_call: TRBV28; cdr3_aa: CASSGTQGGYGYTF
j_call: TRBJ2-1; v_call: TRBV4-2; cdr3_aa: CASSRDRGRGANEQFF
j_call: TRBJ2-5; v_call: TRBV11-3; cdr3_aa: CASSLEGPGYGETQYF
j_call: TRBJ1-2; v_call: TRBV10-3; cdr3_aa: CAISDLPKGGYTF
j_call: TRBJ1-1; v_call: TRBV20-1; cdr3_aa: CSVGGRTEAFF
j_call: TRBJ2-7; v_call: TRBV28; cdr3_aa: CASSPPGQASGEQYF
j_call: TRBJ2-4; v_call: TRBV4-2; cdr3_aa: CASSQERRGGSIQYF
j_call: NA; v_call: TRBV5-6; cdr3_aa: CASSYNDGLYEQYF
j_call: TRBJ2-1; v_call: TRBV4-3; cdr3_aa: CASSHSSTGTSYNEQFF
j_call: TRBJ2-3; v_call: TRBV7-9; cdr3_aa: CASSFETDTQYF
j_call: TRBJ2-3; v_call: TRBV5-1; cdr3_aa: CASSLGALAASTDTQYF
j_call: TRBJ2-1; v_call: TRBV7-2; cdr3_aa: CASSFRGSDNEQFF
j_call: TRBJ2-3; v_call: TRBV14; cdr3_aa: CASSRRPGQGSTDTQYF
j_call: TRBJ2-3; v_call: TRBV12-5; cdr3_aa: CASGPGQGPTDTQYF
j_call: TRBJ2-5; v_call: TRBV2; cdr3_aa: CASSARRGGSQETQYF
j_call: TRBJ2-7; v_call: TRBV11-3; cdr3_aa: CASSPDSYEQYF
j_call: TRBJ1-1; v_call: TRBV30; cdr3_aa: CAWRLRGGSTEAFF
j_call: TRBJ2-4; v_call: TRBV7-3; cdr3_aa: CASSLVASGRPKNIQYF
j_call: TRBJ2-3; v_call: TRBV10-3; cdr3_aa: CAISESIIGDTQYF
j_call: TRBJ2-7; v_call: TRBV7-9; cdr3_aa: CASSVAGAGEQYF
j_call: TRBJ2-5; v_call: TRBV2; cdr3_aa: CASSGNGAGRTKTQYF
j_call: TRBJ2-3; v_call: TRBV30; cdr3_aa: CAWDGGGDTQYF
j_call: TRBJ2-7; v_call: TRBV14; cdr3_aa: CASSPRLSGAYEQYF
j_call: TRBJ2-6; v_call: TRBV4-3; cdr3_aa: CASSREQGNGANVLTF
j_call: TRBJ1-6; v_call: TRBV7-9; cdr3_aa: CASSLGRGNPNSPLHF
j_call: TRBJ2-7; v_call: TRBV9; cdr3_aa: CASSPLGISYEQYF
j_call: TRBJ2-1; v_call: TRBV13; cdr3_aa: CASSLDKWGLAGGDDEQFF
j_call: TRBJ2-7; v_call: TRBV9; cdr3_aa: CASSVDPNYSYEQYF
j_call: TRBJ1-5; v_call: TRBV29-1; cdr3_aa: CSVEDLYGTGRQPQHF
j_call: TRBJ2-3; v_call: TRBV5-4; cdr3_aa: CASGPGGPSTDTQYF
j_call: TRBJ1-5; v_call: TRBV18; cdr3_aa: CASSSLTGYNQPQHF
j_call: TRBJ2-7; v_call: TRBV5-1; cdr3_aa: CASSLAAVSGSGEQYF
j_call: TRBJ1-5; v_call: TRBV9; cdr3_aa: CASSSPNQPQHF
j_call: TRBJ2-1; v_call: TRBV6-1; cdr3_aa: CASTLGALGYNEQFF
j_call: TRBJ2-2; v_call: TRBV7-3; cdr3_aa: CASSPTGTSSGELFF